The 30 T cell receptor beta chains below all came from one sample that was sequenced in a study of human T cells and chemical hapten exposure. Time point described: pre-sensitization, week 0. Treatment specified: therapeutic diphenylcyclopropenone sensitization with weekly scalp DPC. MiXCR was run by TCRdb on the RACE reads, yielding one entry per CDR3 protein. The repertoire holds 250,000 to 300,000 distinct CDR3 sequences, around 7.7% seen once, with more than 0.95% in the top ten. The sample consisted of whole blood, taken in connection with sensitization to the hapten diphenylcyclopropenone (DPC). The source is a young man with alopecia areata. Some clones in this sample may be carry-over from other donors' samples.

This clonotype came up many times. The chain has TRBV7-3 and TRBJ2-6, with D possibly being TRBD1 or TRBD2 (5 bases each). The CDR3 extends over 15 amino acids. The V end lost 2 bases, the J end lost 3 bases, and 8 bases lay between the germline ends. Germline V CDR1 and CDR2: SGHTA, FQGTGA. The CDR3 loop is CASSLRGVGANVLTF. CDR3 in DNA: TGTGCCAGCAGCTTACGAGGGGTTGGGGCCAACGTCCTGACTTTC.

The V call is TRBV6-6, the J call TRBJ2-3; no firm D call. The CDR3 is 12 amino acids. V shed 6 bases and J shed 4 bases, with 8 bases lying between them. Looked up from germline, CDR1 is MNHNY and CDR2 is SVGAGI (reference sequence). The DNA of the CDR3 is TGTGCCAGCAGCCCAAGGGCAGATACGCAGTATTTT. Translation gives CASSPRADTQYF.

This clonotype was seen a handful of times. The chain uses TRBV3-1 and TRBJ1-1, with a tentative D call TRBD1 (6 bases). The V and J ends lost 3 bases and 6 bases respectively, with 14 bases between them. This CDR3 contains 14 residues. Germline V CDR1 and CDR2: LGHDT, YNNKEL (reference sequence). CDR3 protein: CASSQIRSGAEAFF. The CDR3 bases are TGTGCCAGCAGCCAGATCCGATCAGGGGCTGAAGCTTTCTTT.

This clonotype was detected only a few times. The chain uses TRBV2 and TRBJ1-2, with D possibly being TRBD1 (5 bases). Trimming pared 6 bases from V and 4 bases from J, leaving 15 bases between. The CDR3 length is 14 residues. The germline V gene encodes CDR1 SNHLY and CDR2 FYNNEI. In DNA, the CDR3 is TGTGCCAGCAGGGCGCGGGGACTATCCTATGGCTACACCTTC. Its translation: CASRARGLSYGYTF.

This clonotype was counted ten times or more. The chain links TRBV20-1 to TRBJ2-2; TRBD2 agrees at 9 bases. CDR3 length: 14 amino acids. Germline V gene data show CDR1 as DFQATT and CDR2 as SNEGSKA (reference sequence). The V and J ends lost 2 bases and 6 bases, in that order; junction bases with no gene match: 4. This chain's CDR3 is CSARYGTSSGELFF. CDR3 nucleotides: TGCAGTGCTAGATATGGGACTAGCTCCGGGGAGCTGTTTTTT.

This clonotype was counted ten times or more. The chain is built from TRBV3-1 and TRBJ2-3; D uncertain. Germline CDR1 is LGHDT and CDR2 is YNNKEL (reference sequence). Deletions cut 0 bases from V and 5 bases from J, with 9 bases between. This CDR3 contains 14 residues. CDR3 bases: TGTGCCAGCAGCCAAGAGGTTTGGGGAGATACGCAGTATTTT. Its protein is CASSQEVWGDTQYF.

This clonotype was counted at least ten times. The chain employs TRBV7-9 and TRBJ2-5, with TRBD2 as a possible D gene (6 bases). Germline CDR1 is SEHNR and CDR2 is FQNEAQ (reference sequence). The CDR3 is 15 residues long. V was pared by 4 bases and J by 3 bases, with 15 bases between. The CDR3 nucleotides read TGTGCCAGCAGCTCCTCGGCAAGGAGGGAAGAGACCCAGTACTTC. This translates into CASSSSARREETQYF.

The V gene is TRBV4-3, the J gene TRBJ1-2, with 7 nucleotides matching TRBD1. Trimming at V came to 3 bases and at J to 3 bases, leaving 13 bases not matched to a gene. The CDR3 spans 17 residues. CDR1 and CDR2 from the germline V gene are LGHNA and YSLEER. As DNA, the CDR3 is TGCGCCAGCAGCCAGGGGGCCTACGGGACAGTGCACTATGGCTACACCTTC. Translation gives CASSQGAYGTVHYGYTF.

This chain connects TRBV6-5 to TRBJ2-3, with TRBD1 identical over 7 bases. V shed 0 bases and J 4 bases; nucleotides not matched to a gene: 4. The germline V gene has CDR1 MNHEY and CDR2 SVGAGI. The CDR3 is 15 residues long. DNA of the CDR3: TGTGCCAGCAGTTACTCCCTAGGACAGGCAGATACGCAGTATTTT. Its translation: CASSYSLGQADTQYF.

This chain links TRBV4-3 with TRBJ2-5, with TRBD1 as a possible D gene (5 bases). The CDR3 covers 16 residues. V was trimmed by 0 bases and J by 1 base, leaving 12 bases between them. The germline V gene has CDR1 LGHNA and CDR2 YSLEER. Here the CDR3 reads CASSQDQGVRQETQYF. The CDR3 DNA sequence: TGCGCCAGCAGCCAAGATCAAGGGGTCCGCCAAGAGACCCAGTACTTC.

The V gene is TRBV3-1, the J gene TRBJ2-1; perhaps D is TRBD1 or TRBD2 (6 bases each). Germline lookup yields CDR1 LGHDT and CDR2 YNNKEL (reference sequence). The V end lost 4 bases, the J end lost 9 bases, and 16 bases lay between the germline ends. This CDR3 comprises 14 residues. The DNA for the CDR3 is TGTGCCAGCAGCCCTAAGGGGGGACGGAGTGAGCAGTTCTTC. This encodes CASSPKGGRSEQFF.

This clonotype was recorded at least ten times. V and J are TRBV29-1 and TRBJ1-1; D not certain. The CDR3 spans 13 residues. V lost 1 base and J 4 bases, leaving 10 bases between the germline ends. CDR1 and CDR2 from the germline V gene are SQVTM and ANQGSEA. DNA for the CDR3: TGCAGCGTTGAAGGGGTAGTTGTCACTGAAGCTTTCTTT. Translation: CSVEGVVVTEAFF.

This chain connects TRBV18 to TRBJ1-6; D is ambiguous. CDR1 KGHSH and CDR2 LQKENI come from the germline V gene. Trimming removed 4 bases at V and 6 bases at J, with 13 bases between. The CDR3 extends over 15 amino acids. The CDR3 protein is CASSLELIVNSPLHF. CDR3 bases: TGTGCCAGCTCACTAGAGCTAATTGTTAATTCACCCCTCCACTTT.

V gene TRBV6-1 combines with J gene TRBJ1-5; D uncertain. V lost 6 bases to trimming and J lost 0 bases, with 12 bases between them. Germline V gene lookup returns CDR1 MNHNS and CDR2 SASEGT. The CDR3 is 15 residues long. The CDR3 protein is CASSDLVNSNQPQHF. For the CDR3, the DNA is TGTGCCAGCAGCGATTTAGTTAATAGCAATCAGCCCCAGCATTTT.

This clonotype occurred many times. V gene TRBV20-1 combines with J gene TRBJ1-5, with 7 positions matching TRBD1. The V segment lost 5 bases and the J segment 3 bases; nucleotides outside the gene matches: 13. Germline CDR1 DFQATT, CDR2 SNEGSKA (reference sequence). The CDR3 contains 16 residues. Here the CDR3 DNA reads TGCAGTGCTCTCACAACAGGGGCCGCCAACAATCAGCCCCAGCATTTT. Protein: CSALTTGAANNQPQHF.

The rearrangement links TRBV4-2 to TRBJ2-7; D remains ambiguous. This CDR3 spans 14 amino acids. Per the germline V gene, CDR1 is LGHNA and CDR2 is YNFKEQ. The V gene lost 4 bases and the J gene lost 0 bases, with 10 bases spanning the gap. CDR3 protein: CASSPTSDSYEQYF. In DNA form, the CDR3 reads TGTGCCAGCAGCCCCACAAGCGACTCCTACGAGCAGTACTTC.

This clonotype was seen more than once but under ten times. Written as DNA, the CDR3 is TGTGCCAGCAGCTCAGGACTAGCGGGGGACCAAGAGACCCAGTACTTC. It is translated as CASSSGLAGDQETQYF. The V and J genes are TRBV6-2 or TRBV6-3 and TRBJ2-5, with TRBD2 matching 13 bases. Germline V gene data show CDR1 as MNHEY and CDR2 as SVGEGT. V was pared by 6 bases and J by 0 bases, with 4 bases of the junction left unmatched. The CDR3 has 16 amino acids.

This clonotype came up a few times. CDR3 in DNA: TGTGCCAGTAGTATTGCAGGGAGTGCTGGGCCCCAGCATTTT. Translation gives CASSIAGSAGPQHF. The rearrangement uses TRBV19 and TRBJ1-5; possible D gene TRBD1, 5 bases. V was trimmed by 3 bases and J by 9 bases, leaving 15 bases between them. The CDR3 loop spans 14 amino acids. CDR1 LNHDA and CDR2 SQIVND come from the germline V gene (reference sequence).

This chain uses TRBV12-3 or TRBV12-4 with TRBJ1-5; no reliable D call. The CDR3 has 12 amino acids. The ends were cut back, 7 bases at V and 6 bases at J, with 10 bases in the middle. CDR3 sequence: CASTSGSQPQHF. The CDR3 coding sequence is TGTGCCAGCACCTCGGGGAGTCAGCCCCAGCATTTT.

The table lists this clonotype with a few counts. CDR3 in amino acids: CSVRTGEHNEQYV. CDR3 nucleotide sequence: TGCAGCGTGCGGACAGGGGAACACAACGAGCAGTACGTC. The chain employs TRBV29-1 and TRBJ2-7, with 9 positions matching TRBD1. Trimming took 6 bases from V and 5 from J; bases not matched to a gene: 8. The CDR3 spans 13 residues. Germline CDR1 SQVTM, CDR2 ANQGSEA.

This chain uses TRBV6-2 or TRBV6-3 with TRBJ1-1; TRBD1 is a possible D gene (5 bases). V was trimmed by 0 bases and J by 4 bases, leaving 12 bases between them. Germline V gene sequence: CDR1 MNHEY, CDR2 SVGEGT. This CDR3 spans 15 amino acids. CDR3 protein: CASSYSGGGATEAFF. As DNA, the CDR3 is TGTGCCAGCAGTTACTCCGGGGGAGGGGCCACTGAAGCTTTCTTT.

This clonotype was counted ten times or more. The CDR3, as DNA: TGTGCCAGCAGTGTAGACGCAGGGTTGAACACTGAAGCTTTCTTT. It is translated as CASSVDAGLNTEAFF. The rearrangement uses TRBV6-4 and TRBJ1-1; a possible D gene is TRBD1 (5 bases). V was cut by 4 bases and J by 0 bases, with 12 bases left in between. The germline CDR1 and CDR2 sequences are MRHNA and SNTAGT. The CDR3 is made up of 15 amino acids.

The rearrangement links TRBV12-3 or TRBV12-4 to TRBJ1-3; no clear D. This CDR3 is built from 19 residues. Trimming took 4 bases from V and 4 from J, leaving 26 bases between them. The CDR3 DNA reads TGTGCCAGCAGTTCCGATCATCGCCCGAGCTTAGGACCCGGAAACACCATATATTTT. Translating gives CASSSDHRPSLGPGNTIYF.

V and J are TRBV4-3 and TRBJ2-1; D unclear. The V and J ends lost 0 bases and 10 bases respectively, with 13 bases between them. The CDR3 is made up of 14 amino acids. CDR1 is LGHNA and CDR2 is YSLEER in the germline V gene. The CDR3 loop is CASSQEGRRLEQFF. Here the CDR3 DNA reads TGCGCCAGCAGCCAAGAGGGTCGGCGTCTCGAGCAGTTCTTC.

This clonotype has more than one count but fewer than ten. J is TRBJ1-4 and V is TRBV7-8; 8 bases agree with TRBD1. Germline V gene data show CDR1 as SGHVS and CDR2 as FQNEAQ. The J segment lost 10 bases and the V segment lost 5 bases, leaving 15 bases of the junction unmatched. There are 16 residues in the CDR3. CDR3 sequence (DNA): TGTGCCAGCAGCAGACGACAGGGGCGGACTCGTGGAAAACTGTTTTTT. Translation gives CASSRRQGRTRGKLFF.

This clonotype showed up just a few times. The chain combines TRBV20-1 with TRBJ2-5, with TRBD2 matching 7 bases. Germline V gene sequence: CDR1 DFQATT, CDR2 SNEGSKA (reference sequence). This CDR3 is 17 amino acids long. V gave up 3 bases and J gave up 5 bases; unmatched junction bases: 18. In DNA form, the CDR3 reads TGCAGTGCTAGGGACCCGGGGGGATCCCCCTTGATTGAGACCCAGTACTTC. Protein: CSARDPGGSPLIETQYF.

This clonotype occurred a few times. This chain uses TRBV7-3 with TRBJ2-2, with D uncertain. Trimming left V 1 base short and J 0 bases short, with 6 bases between. Germline CDR1 SGHTA, CDR2 FQGTGA. The CDR3 runs 15 residues. This CDR3 is CASSLNAANTGELFF. CDR3 DNA sequence: TGTGCCAGCAGCTTAAACGCAGCGAACACCGGGGAGCTGTTTTTT.

This clonotype has ten or more counts. The chain joins TRBV11-2 to TRBJ2-4; either TRBD1 or TRBD2 may fit D (5 bases each). V lost 5 bases, J lost 0 bases, and 11 bases lay in between. The CDR3 sequence is 15 residues long. Germline CDR1 and CDR2: SGHAT and FQNNGV. CDR3 nucleotide sequence: TGTGCCAGCAGCCCCGAGGGGATAGCCAAAAACATTCAGTACTTC. Its protein is CASSPEGIAKNIQYF.

This chain uses TRBV27 with TRBJ2-3; 8 nucleotides align to TRBD2. Looked up from germline, CDR1 is MNHEY and CDR2 is SMNVEV (reference sequence). Trimming at V came to 6 bases and at J to 6 bases, leaving 8 bases not matched to a gene. The CDR3 is 14 amino acids. CDR3 nucleotide sequence: TGTGCCAGCAGGCCGGGGGGGCCGTCCGATACGCAGTATTTT. This sequence encodes CASRPGGPSDTQYF.

This clonotype has only a few counts. The chain is built from TRBV29-1 and TRBJ2-7, with TRBD2 identical over 7 bases. Losses at the gene ends were 7 bases for V and 6 bases for J; bases not matched to a gene: 12. There are 13 residues in the CDR3. Germline V gives CDR1 SQVTM, CDR2 ANQGSEA. CDR3 DNA sequence: TGCAGCGCGATCTCCTGGGTAGCGGGCGAGCAGTACTTC. Translated: CSAISWVAGEQYF.